The source of this T cell receptor beta chain is a study of post-analysis software for immune sequencing data. As for the study in general: The courses of disease that were included comprised relapsing-remitting, secondary progressive and progressive-relapsing multiple sclerosis.

Regarding the study as a whole: Controls' normalized Chao1 diversity significantly exceeded that of multiple sclerosis patients. Patients used about five TRBV segments, including TRBV5-6, TRBV5-1 and TRBV20-1, more often than controls.

Germline CDR1 is MNHEY and CDR2 is SMNVEV (reference sequence). The CDR3 contains 14 residues. Trimming took off 3 bases at V and 4 bases at J, with 10 bases between the two ends. The TCR beta cDNA libraries carried unique molecular identifiers. A population of roughly 0.9 to 11 million T cells gave rise to about half a million cDNA molecules. TCRdb called the PCR reads again in MiXCR, with one record for every CDR3 protein. The sample has 600,000 to 750,000 distinct CDR3 sequences, 55% to 60% seen once. This clonotype came up a few times. The target antigen is unknown. The chain employs TRBV27 and TRBJ2-1, with D possibly being TRBD2 (5 bases). This receptor was identified in a girl aged 2-10 years with multiple sclerosis. The sequencing input was blood. The CDR3 loop is CASSFGGQYNEQFF. Written as DNA, the CDR3 is TGTGCCAGCAGTTTTGGCGGGCAATACAATGAGCAGTTCTTC.